This T cell receptor (beta chain) was identified during a study of CD8 T cells in Susac syndrome (dated by TCRdb to between 2017 and 2020). Study-wide context: Repertoire sequencing was used to test whether CD8+ T cell activation and differentiation in Susac syndrome was antigen driven. The study compared CD8+ T cell repertoire clonality among roughly 12 healthy donors, 14 Susac syndrome patients and about 16 multiple sclerosis patients.

High-throughput TCR beta sequencing profiled peripheral blood CD8+ and CD4+ T cells from healthy donors, Susac syndrome patients and multiple sclerosis patients. Healthy donors were included as age- and sex-matched controls. CD8+ TEMRA cells were enriched by FACS, while bulk CD8+ and CD4+ T cells were purified by magnetic negative isolation. Blood was drawn into EDTA tubes, processed within 24 hours, and PBMCs were isolated by density gradient centrifugation. PBMCs intended for TCR sequencing were cryopreserved in liquid nitrogen and were subsequently thawed in a 37 degrees C water bath. The sorted or isolated CD4+, CD8+ and CD8+ TEMRA cells had a purity of 90% or higher. RNA was extracted using the RNeasy kit, and about 0.45 to 1 microgram was reverse transcribed with random hexamers. The immunoSEQ multiplex PCR assay, which covers 54 Vbeta and 13 Jbeta segments, was used to amplify TCR beta CDR3 regions. PCR amplification bias was corrected by using a synthetic template baseline for primer optimization and computational correction. As for the authors' bioinformatics: Reads were annotated to V, D and J genes per IMGT and analyzed with immunoSEQ Analyzer, keeping only productive sequences. To calculate clonality, Shannon entropy was normalized by log2 of the number of productive unique sequences and then subtracted from one. Public and private clones were assessed among the 100 most prevalent clones of each patient and control. Clones were defined as Susac-specific if absent from the healthy and MS cohorts, from 1052 published viral clones and from other ImmuneACCESS disease sequences. Clones were called with MiXCR by TCRdb after fastp trimmed the public reads at Q25, and only in-frame beta chains were retained. Rows are unified per CDR3 protein, each entry keeping the most common DNA and genes. TCRdb's processing, not the authors', yielded these V and J calls. A total of 15,000 to 20,000 distinct CDR3 sequences appear in this sample, around 95% of them only once. More than 0.2% of the sample rests with the top ten.

Overall study outcomes, separate from this receptor: The number of individuals in the TCR sequencing and HLA analysis was recognized as being relatively small.

CDR1 and CDR2 are drawn from the germline V gene (reference sequence): DFQATT, SNEGSKA. The germline V end is reduced by 4 bases and the J end by 5 bases; junction bases left unmatched: 2. From the cysteine through the phenylalanine, the CDR3 covers 12 amino acids. This entry keeps only the CDR3 DNA: 36 bases, framed from base 1. Turning to this clonotype: Its antigen target is currently unknown. Per-base quality was not reported, and no clone a single base away is much larger than it.

The sample was CD8+ T cells from PBMCs. The V gene is TRBV20-1 and the J gene is TRBJ2-5, with 9 bases in between that match TRBD2. This sequence originates from a human donor in good health. Here is the DNA: TGCAGTGCTACAAGCGGGAGGGAGACCCAGTACTTC. This translates into CSATSGRETQYF.